Below, 16 T cell receptor beta chains from the same sample are listed, as sequenced in a study of blood T cell repertoires in COVID-19. Clones were sequenced by immunoSEQ multiplex PCR, and TCRdb holds only the in-frame ones, with some missing. The sample shows 240,000 or so clones, approximately 86% of them seen only once. Sequenced input: PBMCs or T cells enriched from blood (not recorded which). Receptors originate from a woman in her 40s with acute COVID-19.

This chain uses TRBV5-4 with TRBJ2-7; 12 bases are a match to TRBD2. The V and J ends lost 3 bases and 5 bases, in that order; junction bases with no gene match: 6. Per germline, CDR1 SGHNT and CDR2 YYREEE (reference sequence). This CDR3 is 15 amino acids long. DNA of the CDR3: TGTGCCAGCAGCTCCTCCGGACTAGCGGGAAACGAGCAGTACTTC. Encoded protein: CASSSSGLAGNEQYF.

V and J are TRBV11-2 and TRBJ2-7, with 8 bases fitting TRBD2. Trimming removed 5 bases from V and 4 bases from J; junction bases left unmatched: 10. Germline V gene data show CDR1 as SGHAT and CDR2 as FQNNGV. The CDR3 loop spans 15 amino acids. The CDR3 loop is CASSVPGLGKYEQYF. The CDR3 bases are TGTGCCAGCAGCGTACCGGGACTAGGGAAATACGAGCAGTACTTC.

V usage is TRBV2 and J usage is TRBJ1-1; 9 nucleotides align to TRBD1. The germline gives CDR1 SNHLY, CDR2 FYNNEI. After removal of 5 bases from V and 4 bases from J, the junction contained 5 bases not matched to a gene. The length of the CDR3 is 14 residues. CDR3 sequence (DNA): TGTGCCAGCAGTAATCGGGACAGGGTCACTGAAGCTTTCTTT. The encoded protein is CASSNRDRVTEAFF.

The chain links TRBV30 to TRBJ1-3, with a weak D call TRBD1 (5 bases). The CDR3 extends over 13 amino acids. Trimming cost V 5 bases and J 4 bases, with 12 bases left between them. Germline CDR1 and CDR2: GTSNPN and SVGIG (reference sequence). The CDR3 nucleotides read TGTGCCTGGGGTGGGGCGACGGGAAACACCATATATTTT. Translated, it gives CAWGGATGNTIYF.

CDR3 in amino acids: CASSASGTRSETQYF. CDR3 DNA sequence: TGTGCCAGCAGCGCGTCCGGGACTAGGAGCGAGACCCAGTACTTC. The chain recombines TRBV9 with TRBJ2-5; 8 bases fit TRBD2. Germline assignment: CDR1 SGDLS and CDR2 YYNGEE. This CDR3 is 15 amino acids long. J gave up 5 bases and V 3 bases, and 9 bases lay outside the gene matches. Looking up the rest from reference TRBV9 and TRBJ2-5 gives the full variable domain: DSGVTQTPKHLITATGQRVTLRCSPRSGDLSVYWYQQSLDQGLQFLIQYYNGEERAKGNILERFSAQQFPDLHSELNLSSLELGDSALYFCASSASGTRSETQYFGPGTRLLVL.

This clone was counted between two and nine times. The CDR3: CASSQDEGRDSEQYF. CDR3 nucleotide sequence: TGCGCCAGCAGCCAAGATGAGGGGCGGGACTCCGAGCAGTACTTC. The chain carries TRBV4-1 and TRBJ2-7; perhaps TRBD2 as D (6 bases). The V and J ends lost 0 bases and 6 bases respectively, with 15 bases between them. CDR1 MGHRA and CDR2 YSYEKL come from the germline V gene. This CDR3 has 15 residues.

The chain recombines TRBV7-8 with TRBJ2-7, with TRBD1 matching over 7 bases. With V trimmed by 5 bases and J by 2 bases, 6 bases remained unmatched. Germline V gene lookup returns CDR1 SGHVS and CDR2 FQNEAQ. The CDR3 spans 14 residues. CDR3 region: CASSARDRPYEQYF. The CDR3 region has the DNA TGTGCCAGCAGCGCCCGGGACAGACCCTACGAGCAGTACTTC.

This chain uses TRBV27 with TRBJ2-7, with D possibly matching TRBD1 (6 bases). The CDR3 extends over 15 amino acids. Deletions cut 5 bases from V and 6 bases from J, with 20 bases between. The V gene's germline CDR1 is MNHEY and CDR2 SMNVEV (reference sequence). CDR3 sequence reads: CASSRNTGFVGEQYF. CDR3 DNA sequence: TGTGCCAGCAGTAGAAATACAGGGTTCGTTGGCGAGCAGTACTTC.

This chain connects TRBV7-9 to TRBJ1-2; the match to TRBD1 covers 9 bases. J was trimmed by 3 bases and V by 5 bases; bases with no gene match: 16. The CDR3 runs 18 residues. Germline V gives CDR1 SEHNR, CDR2 FQNEAQ (reference sequence). The CDR3 nucleotides read TGTGCCAGCAGCACGACGTTCGTCCGGGACAGGGAAGACTATGGCTACACCTTC. Translated: CASSTTFVRDREDYGYTF.

This clone was detected only once. The chain couples TRBV3-1 (or the pseudogene TRBV3-2) to TRBJ1-4; D gene ambiguous. V shed 0 bases and J shed 0 bases, with 11 bases lying between them. Germline values: CDR1 LGHDT, CDR2 YNNKEL (reference sequence). The CDR3 length is 17 residues. The CDR3 nucleotides are TGTGCCAGCAGCCAAGAGGGGAGGGCGGCAACTAATGAAAAACTGTTTTTT. As protein: CASSQEGRAATNEKLFF.

The J gene is TRBJ1-1, the V gene TRBV30; D unclear. Germline CDR1 GTSNPN, CDR2 SVGIG (reference sequence). The CDR3 is 13 amino acids. V dropped 2 bases and J dropped 0 bases, with 7 bases sitting between them. The CDR3 loop reads CAWSPQMNTEAFF. The CDR3 DNA reads TGTGCCTGGAGTCCACAGATGAACACTGAAGCTTTCTTT.

This clone was detected only once. This rearrangement joins TRBV2 to TRBJ1-4, with D perhaps TRBD1 (5 bases). Germline lookup yields CDR1 SNHLY and CDR2 FYNNEI. The CDR3 is 14 amino acids. V lost 7 bases and J 7 bases, leaving 16 bases between the germline ends. CDR3 nucleotide sequence: TGTGCCAGCAACTACAGCCCGGGGGGTGAAAAACTGTTTTTT. This codes for CASNYSPGGEKLFF.

The V gene is TRBV29-1, the J gene TRBJ2-7, with D perhaps matching TRBD1 (6 bases). The CDR3 runs 12 residues. Trimming stripped 4 bases from V and 4 bases from J, with 11 bases between. From germline, CDR1 is SQVTM and CDR2 ANQGSEA. For the CDR3, the DNA is TGCAGCGTTGGCAGGGGTGGGTACGAGCAGTACTTC. Translation: CSVGRGGYEQYF.

The chain is built from TRBV27 and TRBJ1-1; TRBD1 matches at 8 bases. This CDR3 is built from 13 residues. Looked up from germline, CDR1 is MNHEY and CDR2 is SMNVEV (reference sequence). V was pared by 4 bases and J by 3 bases, with 1 base of the junction left unmatched. In DNA form, the CDR3 reads TGTGCCAGCAGTTCAGGGGGCGACACTGAAGCTTTCTTT. It is translated as CASSSGGDTEAFF.

The chain couples TRBV19 to TRBJ2-3; 8 positions match TRBD1. The CDR3 is 14 residues long. Germline CDR1 and CDR2: LNHDA and SQIVND (reference sequence). V lost 6 bases, J lost 5 bases, and 7 bases stayed unmatched. The CDR3 region is CASSTTGVGDTQYF. CDR3 coding DNA: TGTGCCAGTAGCACGACAGGGGTAGGAGATACGCAGTATTTT.

This clone came up once. The CDR3 bases are TGTGCCACCAGTGAGCTCGGGACTAGCGACAATGAGCAGTTCTTC. Translated: CATSELGTSDNEQFF. The chain combines TRBV24-1 with TRBJ2-1; 10 bases are shared with TRBD2. Trimming cost V 4 bases and J 5 bases; bases outside gene matches: 4. This CDR3 spans 15 amino acids. Germline CDR1 reads KGHDR; CDR2 reads SFDVKD.